Listed below are T cell receptor beta chains from one sample, sequenced in a study of blood T cells in healthy people across ages. TCRdb processed the 5' RACE reads anew with MiXCR; each CDR3 protein has one entry. The table has approximately 400,000 distinct CDR3 sequences, 50% to 60% seen once. The material sequenced was blood. The receptors originated from a man aged 55 to 70 in good health. Both conserved end residues are part of each CDR3. A D gene is named only where the DNA matches it firmly. Size tells how often a clone was seen (once, few, many) or the class of an expanded clone, and some rows leave it out.

cdr3_aa,cdr3_nt,d_call,clone_size,j_call,v_call
CSASLLARGPYEQYF,TGCAGTGCTAGCCTCCTAGCGAGAGGGCCCTACGAGCAGTACTTC,-,many,TRBJ2-7,TRBV20-1
CASSRGQSKNYGYTF,TGTGCCAGCAGCAGGGGACAGAGCAAGAACTATGGCTACACCTTC,TRBD1,-,TRBJ1-2,TRBV6-5
CASSLIRVAPYEQYF,TGTGCCAGCAGCTTGATCAGGGTGGCCCCTTACGAGCAGTACTTC,-,-,TRBJ2-7,TRBV7-3
CSAEAQETQYF,TGCAGCGCAGAGGCCCAAGAGACCCAGTACTTC,-,once,TRBJ2-5,TRBV20-1
CASSNPGLAGGLRETQYF,TGTGCCAGCAGCAACCCGGGACTAGCGGGGGGGCTAAGGGAGACCCAGTACTTC,TRBD2,-,TRBJ2-5,TRBV5-6
CASSETSGGLTYEQYF,TGTGCCAGCAGCGAGACTAGCGGGGGCCTAACCTACGAGCAGTACTTC,TRBD2,-,TRBJ2-7,TRBV3-1
CASSQGLAGGPGNNEQFF,TGCGCCAGCAGCCAAGGACTAGCGGGAGGGCCGGGAAACAATGAGCAGTTCTTC,TRBD2,few,TRBJ2-1,TRBV4-3
CASSPMEPDTQYF,TGCGCCAGCAGCCCGATGGAGCCAGATACGCAGTATTTT,-,many,TRBJ2-3,TRBV5-1
CASTDEHRGGNTEAFF,TGTGCCAGCACCGACGAACATCGGGGTGGGAACACTGAAGCTTTCTTT,-,-,TRBJ1-1,TRBV12-3/TRBV12-4
CASIEQGAQTNQPQHF,TGTGCCAGCATCGAACAGGGGGCCCAGACAAATCAGCCCCAGCATTTT,TRBD1,-,TRBJ1-5,TRBV6-6
CASSLRGTVTNYGYTF,TGTGCCAGCAGTTTGAGGGGGACAGTCACTAACTATGGCTACACCTTC,TRBD1,-,TRBJ1-2,TRBV27
CSVLPGGHYGYTF,TGCAGCGTTCTTCCAGGGGGCCACTATGGCTACACCTTC,TRBD1,few,TRBJ1-2,TRBV29-1
CSASKRQETQYF,TGCAGCGCCAGCAAACGCCAAGAGACCCAGTACTTC,-,-,TRBJ2-5,TRBV29-1
CASSPTGGYEQYF,TGTGCCAGCTCACCTACAGGGGGCTACGAGCAGTACTTC,TRBD1,many,TRBJ2-7,TRBV18
CASSPQIHEQYF,TGTGCCAGCAGCCCGCAGATCCACGAGCAGTACTTC,-,once,TRBJ2-7,TRBV7-2
CASSLRRGPPQETQYF,TGTGCCAGCAGCCTTCGGCGGGGTCCCCCCCAAGAGACCCAGTACTTC,-,-,TRBJ2-5,TRBV7-2
CASTPVRGATEAFF,TGTGCCAGCACCCCAGTGAGGGGGGCCACTGAAGCTTTCTTT,-,-,TRBJ1-1,TRBV7-8
CASSLSGQGAPYEQYF,TGTGCCAGCAGTTTATCCGGGCAGGGGGCGCCGTACGAGCAGTACTTC,TRBD1,-,TRBJ2-7,TRBV28
CASSQESSGRWDEQFF,TGCGCCAGCAGCCAAGAATCTAGCGGGAGGTGGGATGAGCAGTTCTTC,TRBD2,-,TRBJ2-1,TRBV4-1
CAWSGGQLTYEQYF,TGTGCCTGGAGTGGGGGACAGTTGACCTACGAGCAGTACTTC,TRBD1,-,TRBJ2-7,TRBV30
CASSEDLGFNEQFF,TGTGCCAGCAGCGAAGATTTGGGGTTCAATGAGCAGTTCTTC,-,-,TRBJ2-1,TRBV6-1
CASSRGTTGKLFF,TGTGCCAGCAGCCGGGGGACCACCGGGAAGCTGTTTTTT,-,-,TRBJ2-2,TRBV2
CSARDTGVPLHF,TGCAGTGCTAGAGATACCGGCGTACCCCTCCACTTT,-,once,TRBJ1-6,TRBV20-1
CASRKTSGGKETQYF,TGTGCCAGCCGGAAGACTAGCGGGGGGAAAGAGACCCAGTACTTC,TRBD2,-,TRBJ2-5,TRBV28
CASSPSRAGGLYEQYF,TGTGCCAGCAGCCCTTCCCGTGCGGGGGGGCTCTACGAGCAGTACTTC,TRBD2,once,TRBJ2-7,TRBV7-8
CSAGGGGRGDHNEQFF,TGCAGTGCAGGGGGCGGTGGGAGAGGGGATCACAATGAGCAGTTCTTC,TRBD1,once,TRBJ2-1,TRBV20-1
CASSSVTYEQYF,TGTGCCAGCAGCTCAGTCACCTACGAGCAGTACTTC,-,-,TRBJ2-7,TRBV6-5
CASSRDPPNTQYF,TGTGCCAGCAGCCGGGACCCACCCAATACGCAGTATTTT,-,-,TRBJ2-3,TRBV5-5
CASSLWGENTDTQYF,TGTGCCAGCAGCTTATGGGGGGAGAACACAGATACGCAGTATTTT,-,-,TRBJ2-3,TRBV7-9
CASRVKGSGTDTQYF,TGTGCCAGCAGGGTGAAGGGGTCGGGCACAGATACGCAGTATTTT,-,-,TRBJ2-3,TRBV7-2
CASSLVGLGSGATREGYTF,TGTGCCAGCAGCTTAGTGGGTCTGGGGTCAGGGGCTACCCGGGAAGGCTACACCTTC,-,-,TRBJ1-2,TRBV7-2
CASTQDTSYEQYF,TGTGCCAGCACTCAAGATACCTCCTACGAGCAGTACTTC,-,-,TRBJ2-7,TRBV11-2
CSASLRGISEQFF,TGCAGTGCTAGCCTGAGGGGGATATCTGAGCAGTTCTTC,-,few,TRBJ2-1,TRBV20-1
CATSRDRSTNEKLFF,TGTGCCACCAGCAGAGATAGAAGTACTAATGAAAAACTGTTTTTT,-,many,TRBJ1-4,TRBV15
CSVEVAGGHNEQFF,TGCAGCGTTGAAGTAGCGGGAGGGCATAATGAGCAGTTCTTC,TRBD2,many,TRBJ2-1,TRBV29-1
CASSPRDFMGYEQYF,TGTGCCAGCAGCCCCCGGGACTTTATGGGCTACGAGCAGTACTTC,-,-,TRBJ2-7,TRBV7-2
CASSAGGREYNEQYF,TGTGCCAGCAGCGCGGGCGGGAGGGAGTACAATGAGCAGTACTTC,TRBD2,few,TRBJ2-7,TRBV11-3
CAWSSLYTEAFF,TGTGCCTGGAGCTCCCTGTACACTGAAGCTTTCTTT,-,-,TRBJ1-1,TRBV30
CASSYSRSTEAFF,TGTGCCAGCAGTTACTCGAGGAGCACTGAAGCTTTCTTT,-,-,TRBJ1-1,TRBV6-2/TRBV6-3
CASGRTSGRQETQYF,TGTGCCAGCGGACGGACTAGCGGGAGACAAGAGACCCAGTACTTC,TRBD2,-,TRBJ2-5,TRBV12-3/TRBV12-4
CASSFTSAGGPMDTQYF,TGTGCCAGCAGCTTCACTTCAGCGGGAGGGCCTATGGATACGCAGTATTTT,TRBD2,-,TRBJ2-3,TRBV7-3
CASSKASDRVTDTQYF,TGTGCCAGCAGCAAAGCTTCGGACAGGGTCACAGATACGCAGTATTTT,TRBD1,few,TRBJ2-3,TRBV13
CASTSVDYEQYF,TGTGCCAGCACCTCAGTGGACTACGAGCAGTACTTC,-,-,TRBJ2-7,TRBV28
CASRSTGETQYF,TGTGCCAGCAGATCCACTGGTGAGACCCAGTACTTC,-,-,TRBJ2-5,TRBV11-2
CASSLGYLLNEQFF,TGTGCCAGCAGCTTAGGGTACCTGCTGAATGAGCAGTTCTTC,-,-,TRBJ2-1,TRBV7-2
CASSVGRKGDTQYF,TGTGCCAGCAGCGTTGGCAGGAAAGGAGATACGCAGTATTTT,-,-,TRBJ2-3,TRBV9
CSAPHAGGDNEQFF,TGCAGTGCTCCCCACGCAGGAGGGGACAATGAGCAGTTCTTC,-,-,TRBJ2-1,TRBV20-1
CASSSPGLVSYEQYF,TGTGCCAGCAGTTCCCCGGGACTAGTATCCTACGAGCAGTACTTC,TRBD2,few,TRBJ2-7,TRBV6-6
CASSSTGGSYNEQFF,TGTGCCAGCAGCTCGACAGGGGGCTCCTACAATGAGCAGTTCTTC,TRBD1,many,TRBJ2-1,TRBV5-1
CSARDSGQPNIQYF,TGCAGTGCTAGAGATAGTGGACAGCCAAACATTCAGTACTTC,-,few,TRBJ2-4,TRBV20-1
CSVSTGGWAFF,TGCAGCGTGTCGACTGGTGGATGGGCTTTCTTT,-,-,TRBJ1-1,TRBV29-1
CASSLGSGTNVLTF,TGTGCCAGCAGCTTAGGGTCTGGGACCAACGTCCTGACTTTC,-,-,TRBJ2-6,TRBV7-8
CATSDNTGGVGDTQYF,TGTGCCACCAGTGATAATACAGGGGGCGTTGGAGATACGCAGTATTTT,TRBD1,few,TRBJ2-3,TRBV24-1
CATAGLATNTGELFF,TGTGCCACCGCGGGACTAGCGACTAACACCGGGGAGCTGTTTTTT,TRBD2,-,TRBJ2-2,TRBV24-1
CTSGDGYGYTF,TGTACTAGTGGCGACGGGTATGGCTACACCTTC,-,-,TRBJ1-2,TRBV12-5
CASSRRASGNQETQYF,TGTGCCAGCAGCCGACGGGCTAGCGGGAATCAAGAGACCCAGTACTTC,TRBD2,few,TRBJ2-5,TRBV7-9
CASSYLSSGRVGEQFF,TGTGCCAGCAGTTACTTGTCTAGCGGGAGGGTGGGTGAGCAGTTCTTC,TRBD2,-,TRBJ2-1,TRBV6-5
CASSKRVTEQYF,TGTGCCAGCAGCAAAAGGGTAACTGAGCAGTACTTC,-,few,TRBJ2-7,TRBV6-2/TRBV6-3
CASGLGGFSNQPQHF,TGTGCCAGCGGCCTGGGGGGATTCAGCAATCAGCCCCAGCATTTT,-,few,TRBJ1-5,TRBV27
CASSGHVTNYEQFF,TGTGCCAGCAGCGGGCATGTGACTAACTACGAGCAGTTCTTC,-,-,TRBJ2-1,TRBV7-2